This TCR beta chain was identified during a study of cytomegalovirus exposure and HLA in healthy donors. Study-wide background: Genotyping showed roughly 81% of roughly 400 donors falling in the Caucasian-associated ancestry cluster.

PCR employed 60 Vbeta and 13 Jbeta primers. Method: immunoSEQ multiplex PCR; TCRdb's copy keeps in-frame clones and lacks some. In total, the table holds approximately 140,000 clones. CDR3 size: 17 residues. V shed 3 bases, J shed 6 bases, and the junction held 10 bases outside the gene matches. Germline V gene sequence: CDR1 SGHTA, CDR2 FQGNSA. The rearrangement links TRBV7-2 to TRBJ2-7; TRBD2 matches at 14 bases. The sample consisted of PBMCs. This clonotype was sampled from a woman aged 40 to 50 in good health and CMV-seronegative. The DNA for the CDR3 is TGTGCCAGCAGCTTTCGACTAGCGGGGGGGTACCCCCTCGAGCAGTACTTC. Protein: CASSFRLAGGYPLEQYF.